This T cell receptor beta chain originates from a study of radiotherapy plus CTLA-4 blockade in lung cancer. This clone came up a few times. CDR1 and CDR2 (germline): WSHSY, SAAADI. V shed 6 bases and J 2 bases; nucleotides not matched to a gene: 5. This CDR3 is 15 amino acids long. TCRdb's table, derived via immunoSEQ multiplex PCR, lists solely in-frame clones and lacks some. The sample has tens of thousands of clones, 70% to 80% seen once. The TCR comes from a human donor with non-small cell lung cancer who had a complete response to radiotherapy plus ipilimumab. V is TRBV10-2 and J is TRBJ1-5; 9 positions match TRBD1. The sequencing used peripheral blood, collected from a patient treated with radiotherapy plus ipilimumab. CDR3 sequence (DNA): TGCGCCAGCAGCGGACAGGGGCTAGGCAATCAGCCCCAGCATTTT. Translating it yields CASSGQGLGNQPQHF.